A single sample gave rise to the 29 T cell receptor beta chains below, sequenced in a study of T-cell reconstitution after alpha-beta-depleted transplantation in children. The library targeted TCRbeta and was prepared with unique molecular identifiers. TCRdb re-derived calls from the PCR reads in MiXCR, one entry per CDR3 protein. The sample comprises around 370,000 distinct CDR3 sequences, approximately 10% of which are singletons, and more than 2% rests with the top ten. Specimen: PBMCs from the stem cell graft donor, collected from the stem cell graft. The receptors were sampled from a human donor who donated a stem cell graft to a child with acute lymphoblastic leukemia.

This clonotype came up a few times. The genes are TRBV5-1 and TRBJ2-1; D tentatively fits TRBD1 or TRBD2 (5 bases each). Germline lookup yields CDR1 SGHRS and CDR2 YFSETQ. V gave up 4 bases and J gave up 4 bases, with 15 bases separating them. The CDR3 sequence is 15 residues long. The chain's CDR3 is CASSHYTGAYNEQFF. In nucleotides, the CDR3 is TGCGCCAGCAGCCATTACACCGGGGCTTACAATGAGCAGTTCTTC.

This clonotype has a handful of counts. The chain has TRBV12-3 or TRBV12-4 and TRBJ2-5; 11 bases are shared with TRBD2. CDR3 length: 17 residues. With V trimmed by 1 base and J by 1 base, 5 bases remained unmatched. CDR3 residues: CASSLVASGRSQETQYF. The DNA of the CDR3 is TGTGCCAGCAGTTTAGTGGCTAGCGGGAGGTCCCAAGAGACCCAGTACTTC.

This clonotype has more than one count but fewer than ten. The J gene is TRBJ2-1, the V gene TRBV7-9; TRBD1 is a possible D gene (6 bases). The germline V gene encodes CDR1 SEHNR and CDR2 FQNEAQ (reference sequence). This CDR3 spans 15 amino acids. The germline V and J ends were trimmed by 3 bases and 7 bases, with 16 bases remaining between them. The CDR3 nucleotides read TGTGCCAGCAGCTTGAAAGAACAGGGTAAGAATGAGCAGTTCTTC. Translated: CASSLKEQGKNEQFF.

This clonotype was seen a few times. The chain recombines TRBV6-5 with TRBJ2-1; D not certain. Germline V gene lookup returns CDR1 MNHEY and CDR2 SVGAGI. The CDR3 is 13 residues long. Trimming cost V 0 bases and J 7 bases, with 7 bases left between them. The CDR3 DNA is TGTGCCAGCAGTTACTCGAAAAGGAATGAGCAGTTCTTC. Protein: CASSYSKRNEQFF.

As DNA, the CDR3 is TGCAGTGCTACCATCGGACTAAGCACAGATACGCAGTATTTT. Its translation: CSATIGLSTDTQYF. The chain has TRBV20-1 and TRBJ2-3; D may be TRBD2 (6 bases). CDR3 length: 14 amino acids. Germline CDR1 and CDR2: DFQATT and SNEGSKA (reference sequence). Trimming cost V 4 bases and J 0 bases, with 11 bases left between them.

This clonotype was observed a handful of times. This chain links TRBV5-1 with TRBJ1-2; a weak D match, TRBD1 (6 bases). This CDR3 has 15 amino acids. Germline lookup yields CDR1 SGHRS and CDR2 YFSETQ. The ends were cut back, 0 bases at V and 6 bases at J, with 15 bases in the middle. The CDR3 region is CASSLAVRGVDGYTF. CDR3 coding DNA: TGCGCCAGCAGCTTGGCCGTCAGGGGAGTCGATGGCTACACCTTC.

The chain joins TRBV18 to TRBJ2-1, with TRBD2 identical over 10 bases. This CDR3 is 18 amino acids long. Germline trimming cut 3 bases from V and 3 bases from J; bases unmatched to any gene: 11. Germline lookup yields CDR1 KGHSH and CDR2 LQKENI. DNA of the CDR3: TGTGCCAGCTCACCGGGACTAGCGTGGCGAGTGGACTACAATGAGCAGTTCTTC. It yields the protein CASSPGLAWRVDYNEQFF.

This clonotype has a handful of counts. The rearrangement uses TRBV9 and TRBJ2-3; D may be TRBD1 (7 bases). The germline V and J ends were trimmed by 4 bases and 6 bases, with 18 bases remaining between them. This CDR3 has 15 residues. CDR1 and CDR2 from the germline V gene are SGDLS and YYNGEE. CDR3 DNA: TGTGCCAGCAGCCGAAGACAGGGCGGAGGGGATACGCAGTATTTT. It is translated as CASSRRQGGGDTQYF.

The CDR3 DNA follows: TGTGCCAGCAGCCTCCTCCGGGACAGGGGAAACTCAGGCGATGAGCAGTTCTTC. It encodes CASSLLRDRGNSGDEQFF. The V gene is TRBV7-8, the J gene TRBJ2-1; 10 bases map to TRBD1. Looked up from germline, CDR1 is SGHVS and CDR2 is FQNEAQ. The CDR3 sequence is 18 residues long. Trimming took 5 bases from V and 8 from J; bases not matched to a gene: 18.

This clonotype was detected only a few times. The rearrangement uses TRBV9 and TRBJ2-1; D unresolved. Trimming shortened V by 4 bases and J by 6 bases, and 11 bases separated the two germline ends. The CDR3 spans 13 residues. The V gene's germline CDR1 is SGDLS and CDR2 YYNGEE. The CDR3 DNA sequence: TGTGCCAGCAGCCACAGTTTGGGCAATGAGCAGTTCTTC. This sequence encodes CASSHSLGNEQFF. The whole variable domain, remainder taken from reference TRBV9 and TRBJ2-1, is DSGVTQTPKHLITATGQRVTLRCSPRSGDLSVYWYQQSLDQGLQFLIQYYNGEERAKGNILERFSAQQFPDLHSELNLSSLELGDSALYFCASSHSLGNEQFFGPGTRLTVL.

The V call is TRBV4-1, the J call TRBJ1-2; D is ambiguous. CDR3 length equals 16 residues. V was trimmed by 0 bases and J by 3 bases, leaving 14 bases between them. Per germline, CDR1 MGHRA and CDR2 YSYEKL. Here the CDR3 reads CASSQDASVSHYGYTF. The CDR3 DNA reads TGCGCCAGCAGCCAAGATGCGTCCGTCTCCCACTATGGCTACACCTTC.

This clonotype has just a few counts. The CDR3 loop reads CASSYVAGIYNEQFF. In DNA form, the CDR3 reads TGTGCCAGCAGTTACGTAGCGGGAATCTACAATGAGCAGTTCTTC. The rearrangement links TRBV6-2 or TRBV6-3 to TRBJ2-1; 8 bases fit TRBD2. The germline V gene encodes CDR1 MNHEY and CDR2 SVGEGT. The CDR3 is 15 amino acids. With 2 bases clipped from V and 3 bases from J, the junction kept 3 bases outside the gene matches.

This clonotype was detected many times. The chain links TRBV11-2 to TRBJ2-1; D ambiguous. There are 14 residues in the CDR3. The germline V gene encodes CDR1 SGHAT and CDR2 FQNNGV. Trimming left V 1 base short and J 8 bases short, with 12 bases between. The CDR3 nucleotides read TGTGCCAGCAGCTTAGTCTTCAGTTCGCATGAGCAGTTCTTC. Its protein is CASSLVFSSHEQFF.

As for this clonotype: At one end, the junction sequence differs from germline, possibly due to a read error. Here the CDR3 reads CASSYSIGGESPLGTDTQYF. DNA of the CDR3: TGTGCCAGCAGTTACTCGATAGGGGGGGAGTCACCCCTCGGTACAGATACGCAGTATTTC. This rearrangement joins TRBV6-2 or TRBV6-3 to TRBJ2-3; TRBD2 is a possible D gene (7 bases). CDR1 is MNHEY and CDR2 is SVGEGT in the germline V gene. The CDR3 is 20 residues long.

The sample holds a few counts of this clonotype. The rearrangement joins TRBV11-2 to TRBJ1-6; 10 bases fit TRBD1. Germline V gives CDR1 SGHAT, CDR2 FQNNGV. CDR3 length equals 18 residues. V lost 5 bases and J lost 6; bases outside the gene matches: 13. The CDR3 protein is CASSGPETGQGLNSPLHF. The CDR3 coding sequence is TGTGCCAGCAGCGGACCCGAGACGGGACAGGGGCTTAATTCACCCCTCCACTTT.

This rearrangement joins TRBV12-3 or TRBV12-4 to TRBJ1-1; 7 nucleotides agree with TRBD1. This CDR3 region has 15 residues. V shed 6 bases, J shed 2 bases, and the junction held 9 bases outside the gene matches. CDR3 sequence (DNA): TGTGCCAGCAGACGCCGGGACAGCCTTAACACTGAAGCTTTCTTT. This gives the protein CASRRRDSLNTEAFF.

This clonotype was counted only a few times. The chain uses TRBV2 and TRBJ2-1; 11 bases are a match to TRBD2. Germline loops: CDR1 SNHLY, CDR2 FYNNEI. This CDR3 spans 16 amino acids. The J segment lost 8 bases and the V segment lost 5 bases, leaving 11 bases of the junction unmatched. The CDR3 spells CASSPLLAGGRDEQFF. The DNA of the CDR3 is TGTGCCAGCAGTCCACTCCTAGCGGGAGGAAGGGATGAGCAGTTCTTC.

Concerning this clonotype: The germline gene is not matched at one end of the junction; a read error may be the cause. The chain is built from TRBV5-1 and TRBJ2-1, with D possibly TRBD2 on 6 matching bases. CDR1 and CDR2 (germline): SGHRS, YFSETQ. The CDR3 runs 15 residues. The CDR3 DNA reads as TGCGGCAGCAGCTTGGGGCTAGCGTTGTACAATGAGCAGTTCTTC. Encoded protein: CGSSLGLALYNEQFF.

This clonotype turned up a few times. The junction does not match germline at one end; this may be a read error. This sequence joins TRBV24-1 and TRBJ2-1; no reliable D call. The length of the CDR3 is 21 residues. The germline V gene has CDR1 KGHDR and CDR2 SFDVKD. CDR3 residues: CAASDLNKHTQKPISYNEQFF. The CDR3 DNA is TGTGCCGCCAGTGATTTGAATAAGCACACCCAAAAGCCAATTTCCTACAATGAGCAGTTCTTC.

There are a few counts of this clonotype. V is TRBV4-2 and J is TRBJ1-1; TRBD1 aligns across 7 bases. The CDR3 sequence is 16 residues long. V lost 2 bases to trimming and J lost 0 bases; unmatched junction nucleotides: 6. The V gene's germline CDR1 is LGHNA and CDR2 YNFKEQ. The CDR3 DNA reads as TGTGCCAGCAGCCAAACCGGGACAGACATGAACACTGAAGCTTTCTTT. Translating gives CASSQTGTDMNTEAFF.

The CDR3 loop is CASSPRTASRNSYNSPLHF. The DNA for the CDR3 is TGTGCCAGCAGTCCAAGGACAGCGTCCCGAAACTCCTATAATTCACCCCTCCACTTT. This rearrangement joins TRBV12-3 or TRBV12-4 to TRBJ1-6; TRBD1 is a possible D gene (6 bases). This CDR3 region has 19 residues. Trimming stripped 5 bases from V and 0 bases from J, with 20 bases between.

Ten or more counts support this clonotype. The V call is TRBV20-1, the J call TRBJ1-6; the D gene is possibly TRBD1 (5 bases). Germline V gives CDR1 DFQATT, CDR2 SNEGSKA (reference sequence). The CDR3 contains 13 residues. Deletions cut 6 bases from V and 5 bases from J, with 11 bases between. The CDR3 region has the DNA TGCAGTGCCAGCCTGACAGATAATTCACCCCTCCACTTT. Encoded protein: CSASLTDNSPLHF.

V usage is TRBV4-2 and J usage is TRBJ2-5, with a possible D match to TRBD1 (5 bases). This CDR3 comprises 15 residues. Germline CDR1 is LGHNA and CDR2 is YNFKEQ. The V end was cut by 0 bases, the J end by 5 bases, with 13 bases between. The CDR3 DNA sequence: TGTGCCAGCAGCCAAGACGAAGGGGTAGGGGAGACCCAGTACTTC. It specifies CASSQDEGVGETQYF.

This chain joins TRBV12-3 or TRBV12-4 and TRBJ2-7, with unresolved D. Trimming left V 1 base short and J 3 bases short, with 7 bases between. The CDR3 totals 13 residues. CDR3 in DNA: TGTGCCAGCAGTTTAGGAGCCGTCTACGAGCAGTACTTC. Its translation is CASSLGAVYEQYF.

The chain uses TRBV12-3 or TRBV12-4 and TRBJ1-6, with a weak D call TRBD1 (5 bases). This CDR3 region has 18 residues. Trimming shortened V by 2 bases and J by 7 bases, and 21 bases separated the two germline ends. The CDR3 bases are TGTGCCAGCAGTTTACGCACGGGGCAAAAGGGTTACAATTCACCCCTCCACTTT. Amino acids: CASSLRTGQKGYNSPLHF.

A word on this clonotype: A read error is possible here, since a much larger clone lies one base away. This rearrangement joins TRBV5-1 to TRBJ1-2; D perhaps matches TRBD1 (5 bases). Germline loops: CDR1 SGHRS, CDR2 YFSETQ. This CDR3 contains 14 residues. Deletions cut 4 bases from V and 2 bases from J, with 12 bases between. The CDR3: CASSKTPGNYGYTF. The CDR3 region has the DNA TGCGCCAGCAGCAAAACGCCAGGGAACTATGGCTACACCTTC.

The chain has TRBV5-1 and TRBJ2-5, with a possible D match to TRBD1 (6 bases). CDR3 size: 17 residues. Trimming cost V 6 bases and J 3 bases, with 24 bases left between them. Germline V gives CDR1 SGHRS, CDR2 YFSETQ. In DNA, the CDR3 is TGCGCCAGCACCCCATCAATAGGACAGCCCTTTGAAGAGACCCAGTACTTC. Translated, it gives CASTPSIGQPFEETQYF. The variable domain in full, completed from reference TRBV5-1 and TRBJ2-5, reads KAGVTQTPRYLIKTRGQQVTLSCSPISGHRSVSWYQQTPGQGLQFLFEYFSETQRNKGNFPGRFSGRQFSNSRSEMNVSTLELGDSALYLCASTPSIGQPFEETQYFGPGTRLLVL.

This chain connects TRBV7-6 to TRBJ2-5; D is perhaps TRBD1 or TRBD2 (5 bases each). Between the trimmed V and J ends, which lost 4 bases and 4 bases, there was a span of 19 bases. The length of the CDR3 is 16 residues. Per germline, CDR1 SGHVS and CDR2 FNYEAQ. The CDR3 sequence: CASSYSSGTTGETQYF. CDR3 nucleotide sequence: TGTGCCAGCAGCTACTCTTCCGGGACGACGGGAGAGACCCAGTACTTC.

There are many counts of this clonotype. This chain joins TRBV6-2 or TRBV6-3 and TRBJ1-5; possibly TRBD1 for D (6 bases). The CDR3 loop spans 16 amino acids. V lost 4 bases and J lost 5, with 18 bases in between. CDR1 and CDR2 from the germline V gene are MNHEY and SVGEGT. The CDR3 sequence: CASSLGGGLLDQPQHF. CDR3 bases: TGTGCCAGCAGTTTGGGCGGGGGGCTACTCGATCAGCCCCAGCATTTT.